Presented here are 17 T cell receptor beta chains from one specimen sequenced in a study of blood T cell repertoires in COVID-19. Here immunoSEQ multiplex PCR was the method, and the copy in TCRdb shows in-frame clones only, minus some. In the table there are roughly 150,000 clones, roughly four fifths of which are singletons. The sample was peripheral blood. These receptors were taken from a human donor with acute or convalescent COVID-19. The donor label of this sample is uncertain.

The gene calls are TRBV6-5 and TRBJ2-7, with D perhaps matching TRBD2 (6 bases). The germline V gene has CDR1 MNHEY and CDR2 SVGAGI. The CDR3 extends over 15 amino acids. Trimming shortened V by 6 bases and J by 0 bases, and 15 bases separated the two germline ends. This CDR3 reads CASSPGRGSSYEQYF. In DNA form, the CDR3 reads TGTGCCAGCAGCCCCGGGCGGGGAAGCTCCTACGAGCAGTACTTC.

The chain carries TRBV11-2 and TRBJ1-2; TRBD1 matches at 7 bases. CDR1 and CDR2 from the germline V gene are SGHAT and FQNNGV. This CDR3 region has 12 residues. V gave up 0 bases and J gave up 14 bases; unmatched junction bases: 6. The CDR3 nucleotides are TGTGCCAGCAGCTTAGAAGACAGGGATGTAACCTTC. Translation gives CASSLEDRDVTF.

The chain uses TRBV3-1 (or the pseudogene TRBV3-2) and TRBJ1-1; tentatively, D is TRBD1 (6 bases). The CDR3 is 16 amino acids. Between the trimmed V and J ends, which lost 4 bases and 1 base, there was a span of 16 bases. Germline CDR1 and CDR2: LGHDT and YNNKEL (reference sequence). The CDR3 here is CASSLSGGRRNTEAFF. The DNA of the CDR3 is TGTGCCAGCAGCCTGTCGGGGGGCCGGAGGAACACTGAAGCTTTCTTT.

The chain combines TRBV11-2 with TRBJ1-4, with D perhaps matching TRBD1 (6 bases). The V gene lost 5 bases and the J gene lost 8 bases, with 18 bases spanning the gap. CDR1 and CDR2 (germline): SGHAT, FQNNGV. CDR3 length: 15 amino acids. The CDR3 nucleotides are TGTGCCAGCAGCAAAACTACTCCGGGGGGCGAAAAACTGTTTTTT. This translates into CASSKTTPGGEKLFF.

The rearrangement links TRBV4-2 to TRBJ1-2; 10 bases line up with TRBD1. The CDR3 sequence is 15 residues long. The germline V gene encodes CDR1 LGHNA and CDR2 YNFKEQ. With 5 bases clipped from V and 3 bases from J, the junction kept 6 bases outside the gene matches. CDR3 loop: CASSSGTGAYYGYTF. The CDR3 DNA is TGTGCCAGCAGCTCCGGGACAGGGGCTTACTATGGCTACACCTTC.

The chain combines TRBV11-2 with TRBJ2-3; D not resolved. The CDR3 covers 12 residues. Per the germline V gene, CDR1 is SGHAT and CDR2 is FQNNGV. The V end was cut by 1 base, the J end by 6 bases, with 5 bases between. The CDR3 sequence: CASSLASDTQYF. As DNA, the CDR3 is TGTGCCAGCAGCTTAGCGTCGGATACGCAGTATTTT. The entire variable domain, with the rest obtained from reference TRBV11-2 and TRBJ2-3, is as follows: EAGVAQSPRYKIIEKRQSVAFWCNPISGHATLYWYQQILGQGPKLLIQFQNNGVVDDSQLPKDRFSAERLKGVDSTLKIQPAKLEDSAVYLCASSLASDTQYFGPGTRLTVL.

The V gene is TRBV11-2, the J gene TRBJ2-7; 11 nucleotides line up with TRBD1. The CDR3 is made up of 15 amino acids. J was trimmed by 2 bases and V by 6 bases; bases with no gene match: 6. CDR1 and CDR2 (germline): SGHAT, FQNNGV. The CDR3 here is CASRVGQGEAYEQYF. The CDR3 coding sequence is TGTGCCAGCAGAGTGGGACAGGGGGAAGCCTACGAGCAGTACTTC.

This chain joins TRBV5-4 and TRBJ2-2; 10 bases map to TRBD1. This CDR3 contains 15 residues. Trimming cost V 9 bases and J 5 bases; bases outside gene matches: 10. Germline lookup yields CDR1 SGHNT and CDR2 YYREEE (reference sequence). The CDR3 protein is CAISLRDRGTGELFF. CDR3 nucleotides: TGTGCCATTTCCCTAAGGGACAGGGGAACCGGGGAGCTGTTTTTT.

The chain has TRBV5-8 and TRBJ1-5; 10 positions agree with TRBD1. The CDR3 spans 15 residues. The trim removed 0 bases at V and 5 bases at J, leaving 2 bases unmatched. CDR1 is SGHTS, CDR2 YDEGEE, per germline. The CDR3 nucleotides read TGTGCCAGCAGCTTGGGGACAGGGGGGTATCAGCCCCAGCATTTT. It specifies CASSLGTGGYQPQHF.

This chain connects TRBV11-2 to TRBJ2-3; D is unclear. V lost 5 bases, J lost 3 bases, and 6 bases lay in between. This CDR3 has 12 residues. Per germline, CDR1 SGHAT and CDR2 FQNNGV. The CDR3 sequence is CASSELTDTQYF. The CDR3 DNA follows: TGTGCCAGCAGCGAACTGACAGATACGCAGTATTTT.

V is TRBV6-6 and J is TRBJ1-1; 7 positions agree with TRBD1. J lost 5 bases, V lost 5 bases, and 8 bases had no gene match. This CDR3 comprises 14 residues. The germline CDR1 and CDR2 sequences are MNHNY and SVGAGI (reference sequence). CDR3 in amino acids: CASSTAGGRTEAFF. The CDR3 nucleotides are TGTGCCAGCAGTACCGCAGGGGGGAGGACTGAAGCTTTCTTT.

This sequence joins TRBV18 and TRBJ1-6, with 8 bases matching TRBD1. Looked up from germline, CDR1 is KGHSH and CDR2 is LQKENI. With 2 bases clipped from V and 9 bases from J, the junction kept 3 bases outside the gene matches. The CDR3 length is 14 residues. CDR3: CASSPETGVSPLHF. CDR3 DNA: TGTGCCAGCTCACCAGAGACAGGGGTTTCACCCCTCCACTTT.

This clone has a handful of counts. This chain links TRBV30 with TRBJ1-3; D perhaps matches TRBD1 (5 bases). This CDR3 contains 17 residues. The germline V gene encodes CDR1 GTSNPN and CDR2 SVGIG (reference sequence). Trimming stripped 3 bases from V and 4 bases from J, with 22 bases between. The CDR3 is CAWSGGSGPGVGNTIYF. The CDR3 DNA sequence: TGTGCCTGGAGCGGAGGCTCGGGCCCGGGGGTCGGAAACACCATATATTTT.

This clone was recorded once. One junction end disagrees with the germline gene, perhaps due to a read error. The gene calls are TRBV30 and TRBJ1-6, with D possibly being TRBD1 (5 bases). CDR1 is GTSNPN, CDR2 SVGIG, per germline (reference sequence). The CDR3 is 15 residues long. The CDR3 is CAWRWEGSFNSPLHF. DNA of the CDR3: TGTGCCTGGCGATGGGAGGGGTCCTTTAATTCACCCCTCCACTTT.

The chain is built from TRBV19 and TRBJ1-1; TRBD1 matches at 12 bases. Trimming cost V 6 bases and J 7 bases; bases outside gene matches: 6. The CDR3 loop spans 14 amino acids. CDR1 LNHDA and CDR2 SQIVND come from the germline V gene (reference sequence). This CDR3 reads CASSGTGGAGEAFF. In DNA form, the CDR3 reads TGTGCCAGTAGCGGGACAGGGGGCGCGGGTGAAGCTTTCTTT. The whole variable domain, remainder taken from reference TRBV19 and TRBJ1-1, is DGGITQSPKYLFRKEGQNVTLSCEQNLNHDAMYWYRQDPGQGLRLIYYSQIVNDFQKGDIAEGYSVSREKKESFPLTVTSAQKNPTAFYLCASSGTGGAGEAFFGQGTRLTVV.

CDR3 DNA sequence: TGCGCCAGCAGCTTGGAATCCCAGAACTATGGCTACACCTTC. It yields the protein CASSLESQNYGYTF. V usage is TRBV5-1 and J usage is TRBJ1-2; D is ambiguous. The CDR3 contains 14 residues. Deletions cut 0 bases from V and 2 bases from J, with 8 bases between. CDR1 is SGHRS and CDR2 is YFSETQ in the germline V gene.

CDR3 nucleotides: TGTGCCAGCAGTTACTCCCGGGGTTCGGGCAATCAGCCCCAGCATTTT. It specifies CASSYSRGSGNQPQHF. The V and J genes are TRBV6-2 or TRBV6-3 and TRBJ1-5; D uncertain. The CDR3 sequence is 16 residues long. The V end was cut by 0 bases, the J end by 2 bases, with 11 bases between. CDR1 and CDR2 (germline): MNHEY, SVGEGT.